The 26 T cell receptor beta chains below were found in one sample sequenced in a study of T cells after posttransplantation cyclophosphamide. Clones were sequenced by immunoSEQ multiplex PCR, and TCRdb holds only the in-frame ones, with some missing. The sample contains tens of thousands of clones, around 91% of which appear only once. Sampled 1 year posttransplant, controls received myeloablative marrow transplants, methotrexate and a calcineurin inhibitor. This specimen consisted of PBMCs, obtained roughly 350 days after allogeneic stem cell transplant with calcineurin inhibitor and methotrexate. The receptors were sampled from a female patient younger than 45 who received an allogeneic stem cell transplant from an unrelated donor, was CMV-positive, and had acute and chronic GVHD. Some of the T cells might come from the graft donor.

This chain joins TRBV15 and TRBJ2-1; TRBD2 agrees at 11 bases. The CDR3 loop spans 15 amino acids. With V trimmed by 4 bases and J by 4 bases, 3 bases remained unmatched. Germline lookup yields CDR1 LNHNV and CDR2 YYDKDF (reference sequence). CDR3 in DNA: TGTGCCACCAGCATAGCGGGAGGGGGGTACAATGAGCAGTTCTTC. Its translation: CATSIAGGGYNEQFF. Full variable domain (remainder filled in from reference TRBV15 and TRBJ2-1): DAMVIQNPRYQVTQFGKPVTLSCSQTLNHNVMYWYQQKSSQAPKLLFHYYDKDFNNEADTPDNFQSRRPNTSFCFLDIRSPGLGDTAMYLCATSIAGGGYNEQFFGPGTRLTVL.

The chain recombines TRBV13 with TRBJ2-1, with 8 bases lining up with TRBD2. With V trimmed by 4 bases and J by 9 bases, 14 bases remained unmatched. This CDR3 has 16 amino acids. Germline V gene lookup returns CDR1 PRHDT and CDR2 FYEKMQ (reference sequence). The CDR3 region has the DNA TGTGCCAGCAGCTCTCCACCGGGACTAGAAGCCAGTGAGCAGTTCTTC. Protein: CASSSPPGLEASEQFF.

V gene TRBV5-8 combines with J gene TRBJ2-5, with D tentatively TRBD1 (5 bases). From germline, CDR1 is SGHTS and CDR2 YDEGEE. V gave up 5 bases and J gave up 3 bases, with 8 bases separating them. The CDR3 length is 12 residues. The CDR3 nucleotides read TGTGCCAGCAGTCGGACAAAAGAGACCCAGTACTTC. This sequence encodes CASSRTKETQYF.

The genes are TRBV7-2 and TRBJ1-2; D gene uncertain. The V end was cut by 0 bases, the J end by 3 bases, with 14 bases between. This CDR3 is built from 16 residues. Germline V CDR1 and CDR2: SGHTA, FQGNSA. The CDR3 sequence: CASSLARHLPDYGYTF. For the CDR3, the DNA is TGTGCCAGCAGCTTAGCAAGACACCTGCCTGACTATGGCTACACCTTC.

The CDR3 DNA follows: TGTGCCAGCAGCCCTAAAGGGGAGGGCAATGAGCAGTTCTTC. Protein product: CASSPKGEGNEQFF. This rearrangement joins TRBV7-3 to TRBJ2-1; 7 nucleotides align to TRBD2. This CDR3 has 14 amino acids. Germline V gives CDR1 SGHTA, CDR2 FQGTGA. Trimming removed 5 bases from V and 6 bases from J; junction bases left unmatched: 7.

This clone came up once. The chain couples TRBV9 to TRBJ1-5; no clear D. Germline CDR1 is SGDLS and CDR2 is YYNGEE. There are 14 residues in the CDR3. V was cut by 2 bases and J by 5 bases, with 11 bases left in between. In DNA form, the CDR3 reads TGTGCCAGCAGCGTGAGTTTTGGAGATCAGCCCCAGCATTTT. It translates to CASSVSFGDQPQHF.

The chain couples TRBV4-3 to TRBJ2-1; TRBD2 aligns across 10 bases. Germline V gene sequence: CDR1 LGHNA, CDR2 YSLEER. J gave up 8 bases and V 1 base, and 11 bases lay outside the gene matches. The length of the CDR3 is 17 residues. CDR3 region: CASSQGPLAGVGDEQFF. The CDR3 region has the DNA TGCGCCAGCAGCCAAGGCCCTCTAGCGGGGGTGGGGGATGAGCAGTTCTTC.

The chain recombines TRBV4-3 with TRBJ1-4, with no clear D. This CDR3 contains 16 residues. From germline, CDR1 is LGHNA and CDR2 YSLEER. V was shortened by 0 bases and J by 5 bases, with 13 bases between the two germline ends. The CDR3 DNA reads TGCGCCAGCAGCCAAGAGGGAGGGCGACCAAATGAAAAACTGTTTTTT. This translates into CASSQEGGRPNEKLFF.

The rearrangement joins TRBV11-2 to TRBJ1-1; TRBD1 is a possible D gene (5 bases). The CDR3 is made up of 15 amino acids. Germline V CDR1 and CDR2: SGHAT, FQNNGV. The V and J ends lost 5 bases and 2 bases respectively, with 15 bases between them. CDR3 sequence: CASSPLGTGNTEAFF. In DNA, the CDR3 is TGTGCCAGCAGCCCCCTCGGAACAGGCAACACTGAAGCTTTCTTT.

CDR3 loop: CASSYRTANTEAFF. In DNA form, the CDR3 reads TGTGCCAGCAGTTACAGGACAGCTAACACTGAAGCTTTCTTT. The V and J genes are TRBV6-5 and TRBJ1-1, with D tentatively TRBD1 (6 bases). In germline, CDR1 is MNHEY, CDR2 SVGAGI. The CDR3 has 14 residues. V shed 2 bases and J shed 2 bases, with 9 bases lying between them.

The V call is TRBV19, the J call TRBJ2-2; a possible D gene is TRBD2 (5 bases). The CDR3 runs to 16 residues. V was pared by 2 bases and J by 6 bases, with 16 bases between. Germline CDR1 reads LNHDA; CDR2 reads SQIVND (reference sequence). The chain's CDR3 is CASSIIWEYHAGELFF. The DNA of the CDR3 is TGTGCCAGTAGTATAATTTGGGAGTATCATGCCGGGGAGCTGTTTTTT.

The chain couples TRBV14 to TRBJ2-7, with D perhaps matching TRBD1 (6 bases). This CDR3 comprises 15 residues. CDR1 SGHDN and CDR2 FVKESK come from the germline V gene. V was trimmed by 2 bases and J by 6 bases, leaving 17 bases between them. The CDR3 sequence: CASSQPRTAPGEQYF. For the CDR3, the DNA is TGTGCCAGCAGCCAACCCCGGACAGCTCCGGGCGAGCAGTACTTC. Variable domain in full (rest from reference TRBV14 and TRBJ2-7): EAGVTQFPSHSVIEKGQTVTLRCDPISGHDNLYWYRRVMGKEIKFLLHFVKESKQDESGMPNNRFLAERTGGTYSTLKVQPAELEDSGVYFCASSQPRTAPGEQYFGPGTRLTVT.

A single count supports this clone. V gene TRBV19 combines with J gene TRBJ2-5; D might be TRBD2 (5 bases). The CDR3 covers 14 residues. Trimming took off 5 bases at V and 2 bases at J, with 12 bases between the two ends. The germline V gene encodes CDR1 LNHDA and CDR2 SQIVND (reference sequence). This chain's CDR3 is CASSSRRWQETQYF. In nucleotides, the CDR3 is TGTGCCAGTAGTTCAAGGAGGTGGCAAGAGACCCAGTACTTC. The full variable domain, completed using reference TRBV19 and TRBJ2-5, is DGGITQSPKYLFRKEGQNVTLSCEQNLNHDAMYWYRQDPGQGLRLIYYSQIVNDFQKGDIAEGYSVSREKKESFPLTVTSAQKNPTAFYLCASSSRRWQETQYFGPGTRLLVL.

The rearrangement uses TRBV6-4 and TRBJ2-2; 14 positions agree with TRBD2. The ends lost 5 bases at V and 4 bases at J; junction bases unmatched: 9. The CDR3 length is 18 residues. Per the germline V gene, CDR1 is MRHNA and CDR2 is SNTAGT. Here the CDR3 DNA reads TGTGCCAGCAGTTTGACTAGCGGGAGGGCCGGGGGCACCGGGGAGCTGTTTTTT. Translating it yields CASSLTSGRAGGTGELFF.

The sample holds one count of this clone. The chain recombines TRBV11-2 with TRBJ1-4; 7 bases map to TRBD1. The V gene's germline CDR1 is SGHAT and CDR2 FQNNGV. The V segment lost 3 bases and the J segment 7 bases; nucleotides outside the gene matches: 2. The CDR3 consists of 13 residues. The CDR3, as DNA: TGTGCCAGCAGCTTGCGGACAGGTGAAAAACTGTTTTTT. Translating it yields CASSLRTGEKLFF.

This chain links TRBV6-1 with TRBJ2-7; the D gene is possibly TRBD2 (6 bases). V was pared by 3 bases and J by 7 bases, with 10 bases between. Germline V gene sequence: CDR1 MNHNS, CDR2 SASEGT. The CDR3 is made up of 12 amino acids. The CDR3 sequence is CASSELGGEQYF. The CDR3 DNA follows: TGTGCCAGCAGTGAGCTGGGGGGTGAGCAGTACTTC.

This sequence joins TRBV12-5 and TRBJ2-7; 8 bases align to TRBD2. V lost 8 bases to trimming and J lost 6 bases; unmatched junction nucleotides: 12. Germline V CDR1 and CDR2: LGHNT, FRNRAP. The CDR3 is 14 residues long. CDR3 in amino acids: CASTTGGGLSEQYF. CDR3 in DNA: TGTGCTAGTACCACGGGGGGGGGACTAAGCGAGCAGTACTTC. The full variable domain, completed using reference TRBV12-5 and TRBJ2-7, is DARVTQTPRHKVTEMGQEVTMRCQPILGHNTVFWYRQTMMQGLELLAYFRNRAPLDDSGMPKDRFSAEMPDATLATLKIQPSEPRDSAVYFCASTTGGGLSEQYFGPGTRLTVT.

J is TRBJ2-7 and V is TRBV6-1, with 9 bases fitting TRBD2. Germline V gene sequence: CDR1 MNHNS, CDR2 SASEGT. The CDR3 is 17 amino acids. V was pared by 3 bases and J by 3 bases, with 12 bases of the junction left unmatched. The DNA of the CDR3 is TGTGCCAGCAGTGATCACCTCTTAGCGGGAGAGGGCTACGAGCAGTACTTC. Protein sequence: CASSDHLLAGEGYEQYF.

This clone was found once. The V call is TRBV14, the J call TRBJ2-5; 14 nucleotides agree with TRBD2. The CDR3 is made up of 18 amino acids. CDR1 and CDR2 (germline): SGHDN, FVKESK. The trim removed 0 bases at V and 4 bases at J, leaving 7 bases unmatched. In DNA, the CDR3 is TGTGCCAGCAGCCAAGATCTCGGGACTAGCGGGAGCCGAGAGACCCAGTACTTC. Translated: CASSQDLGTSGSRETQYF.

The CDR3 DNA follows: TGTGCCAGCAGCTTAAGAGGTTCGGGTTCACCCCTCCACTTT. It is translated as CASSLRGSGSPLHF. The genes are TRBV7-9 and TRBJ1-6; D uncertain. Germline-derived CDR1 and CDR2 are SEHNR and FQNEAQ (reference sequence). The length of the CDR3 is 14 residues. Trimming took 2 bases from V and 9 from J, leaving 11 bases between them. Complete variable domain (other parts from reference TRBV7-9 and TRBJ1-6): DTGVSQNPRHKITKRGQNVTFRCDPISEHNRLYWYRQTLGQGPEFLTYFQNEAQLEKSRLLSDRFSAERPKGSFSTLEIQRTEQGDSAMYLCASSLRGSGSPLHFGNGTRLTVT.

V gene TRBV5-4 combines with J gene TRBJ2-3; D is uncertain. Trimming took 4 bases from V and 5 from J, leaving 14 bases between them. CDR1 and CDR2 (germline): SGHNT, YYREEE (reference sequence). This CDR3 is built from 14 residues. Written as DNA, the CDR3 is TGTGCCAGCAGCCGACCCGACTGGCGAGATACGCAGTATTTT. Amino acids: CASSRPDWRDTQYF.

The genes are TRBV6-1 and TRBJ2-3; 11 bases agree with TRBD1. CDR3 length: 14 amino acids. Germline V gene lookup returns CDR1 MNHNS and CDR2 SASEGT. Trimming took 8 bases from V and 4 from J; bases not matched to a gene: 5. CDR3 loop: CASDPGQGADTQYF. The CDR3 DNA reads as TGTGCCAGCGATCCGGGACAGGGGGCAGATACGCAGTATTTT.

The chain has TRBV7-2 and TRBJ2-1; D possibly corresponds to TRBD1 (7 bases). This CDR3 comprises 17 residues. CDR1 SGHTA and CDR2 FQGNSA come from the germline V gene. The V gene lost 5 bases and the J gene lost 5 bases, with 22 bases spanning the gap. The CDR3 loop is CASSPTRGASSDNEQFF. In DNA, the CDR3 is TGTGCCAGCAGCCCGACCAGGGGGGCCTCCTCGGACAATGAGCAGTTCTTC.

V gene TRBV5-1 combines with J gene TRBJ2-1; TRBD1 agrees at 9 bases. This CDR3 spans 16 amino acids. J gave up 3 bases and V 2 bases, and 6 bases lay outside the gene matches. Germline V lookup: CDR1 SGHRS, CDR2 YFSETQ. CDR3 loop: CASSFLQGAVYNEQFF. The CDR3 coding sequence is TGCGCCAGCAGCTTTTTACAGGGGGCTGTCTACAATGAGCAGTTCTTC.

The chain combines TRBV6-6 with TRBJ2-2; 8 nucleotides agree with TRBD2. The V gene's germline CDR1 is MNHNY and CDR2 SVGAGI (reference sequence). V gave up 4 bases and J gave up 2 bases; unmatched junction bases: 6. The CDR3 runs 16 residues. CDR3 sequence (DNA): TGTGCCAGCAGTTTCCTTAGCGGGGAAAACACCGGGGAGCTGTTTTTT. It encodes CASSFLSGENTGELFF.

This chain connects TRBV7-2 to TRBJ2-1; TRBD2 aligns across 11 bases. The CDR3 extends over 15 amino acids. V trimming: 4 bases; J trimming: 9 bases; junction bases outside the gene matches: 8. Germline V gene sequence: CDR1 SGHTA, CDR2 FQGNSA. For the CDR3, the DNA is TGTGCCAGCAGCTCCGGACTAGCGGGTAGGATTGAGCAGTTCTTC. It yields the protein CASSSGLAGRIEQFF.